Below, 2 T cell receptor beta chains from the same sample are listed, as sequenced in a study of blood T cell repertoires in COVID-19. Some clones are missing from TCRdb's copy, which holds only in-frame ones; the method was immunoSEQ multiplex PCR. The sample shows about 350,000 clones, over 75% of them seen only once. Sequencing was done on a sample of PBMCs or T cells enriched from blood (not recorded which). The source of these receptors is a young woman who had recovered from COVID-19.

This chain links TRBV28 with TRBJ2-1, with D possibly TRBD1 on 6 matching bases. Per the germline V gene, CDR1 is MDHEN and CDR2 is SYDVKM. The CDR3 loop spans 13 amino acids. Trimming cost V 6 bases and J 5 bases, with 11 bases left between them. CDR3 DNA sequence: TGTGCCAGCAGGGACACAGGGCACAATGAGCAGTTCTTC. Translating it yields CASRDTGHNEQFF.

The chain employs TRBV7-7 and TRBJ2-5, with 8 bases fitting TRBD2. Germline CDR1 is SSHAT and CDR2 is FNYEAQ (reference sequence). The CDR3 contains 16 residues. J was trimmed by 2 bases and V by 5 bases; bases with no gene match: 10. CDR3 in amino acids: CASSAPGGGSQETQYF. CDR3 sequence (DNA): TGTGCCAGCAGCGCGCCCGGGGGGGGCTCACAAGAGACCCAGTACTTC.